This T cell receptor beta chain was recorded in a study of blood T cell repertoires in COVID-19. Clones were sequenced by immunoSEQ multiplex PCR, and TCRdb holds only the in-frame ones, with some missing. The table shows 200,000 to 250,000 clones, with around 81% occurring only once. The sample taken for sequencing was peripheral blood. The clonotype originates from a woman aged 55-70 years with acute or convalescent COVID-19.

Here the CDR3 reads CASSLTGEQYF. CDR3 nucleotide sequence: TGTGCCAGCAGTTTGACAGGGGAGCAGTACTTC. The chain links TRBV6-5 to TRBJ2-7, with TRBD1 matching 7 bases. CDR1 is MNHEY and CDR2 is SVGAGI in the germline V gene. V lost 4 bases and J lost 7; bases outside the gene matches: 1. This CDR3 has 11 residues.